The rows below give T cell receptor beta chains drawn from one sample of a study of blood T cell repertoires in COVID-19. The table came from immunoSEQ multiplex PCR; TCRdb's copy has only in-frame clones and leaves some out. The table includes 210,000 or so clones, approximately 84% detected once. The sequenced sample was PBMCs or T cells enriched from blood (not recorded which). The receptor set was obtained from a man between 60 and 75 years old who had recovered from COVID-19. Each CDR3 is given with its conserved first and last residue. D genes are given only for firm matches. Clone sizes are given selectively: once, few, many, or a class where the clone is expanded.

D: .; size: .; V: TRBV5-4; J: TRBJ1-2; CDR3: CASSPDRYGYTF; DNA: TGTGCCAGCAGCCCCGACAGGTATGGCTACACCTTC
D: .; size: .; V: TRBV19; J: TRBJ1-3; CDR3: CASNGNTGSGNTIYF; DNA: TGTGCCAGTAACGGAAACACGGGCTCTGGAAACACCATATATTTT
D: .; size: .; V: TRBV7-9; J: TRBJ1-5; CDR3: CASSQDRGQPQHF; DNA: TGTGCCAGCAGCCAGGACAGAGGTCAGCCCCAGCATTTT
D: .; size: .; V: TRBV4-3; J: TRBJ1-1; CDR3: CASSQDFQAGVTEAFF; DNA: TGCGCCAGCAGCCAAGATTTCCAAGCCGGGGTCACTGAAGCTTTCTTT
D: TRBD2; size: .; V: TRBV7-9; J: TRBJ2-5; CDR3: CASSPGGRYPETQYF; DNA: TGTGCCAGCAGCCCCGGGGGGAGGTATCCGGAGACCCAGTACTTC
D: .; size: .; V: TRBV5-5; J: TRBJ2-3; CDR3: CASSFEQNTDTQYF; DNA: TGTGCCAGCAGCTTCGAACAGAACACAGATACGCAGTATTTT
D: TRBD1; size: .; V: TRBV7-8; J: TRBJ1-5; CDR3: CASSSRQGADQPQHF; DNA: TGTGCCAGCAGCAGCCGACAGGGGGCGGATCAGCCCCAGCATTTT
D: .; size: .; V: TRBV30; J: TRBJ2-7; CDR3: CAWSATVNYEQYF; DNA: TGTGCCTGGAGTGCGACAGTAAACTACGAGCAGTACTTC
D: TRBD2; size: .; V: TRBV2; J: TRBJ2-3; CDR3: CASSGAARGLAALDTQYF; DNA: TGTGCCAGCAGTGGGGCCGCGCGGGGGTTAGCGGCTCTGGATACGCAGTATTTT
D: TRBD1; size: .; V: TRBV19; J: TRBJ1-1; CDR3: CASMGQTTEAFF; DNA: TGTGCCAGTATGGGACAGACCACTGAAGCTTTCTTT
D: .; size: once; V: TRBV7-6; J: TRBJ1-3; CDR3: CASSPGIESSGNTIYF; DNA: TGTGCCAGCAGCCCCGGGATTGAGAGCTCTGGAAACACCATATATTTT
D: TRBD1; size: once; V: TRBV9; J: TRBJ1-2; CDR3: CASSVTGGGDGYTF; DNA: TGTGCCAGCAGCGTAACAGGGGGCGGTGATGGCTACACCTTC
D: TRBD2; size: .; V: TRBV11-2; J: TRBJ2-2; CDR3: CASSLLAGGLGAGELFF; DNA: TGTGCCAGCAGCTTACTAGCGGGGGGGCTGGGTGCCGGGGAGCTGTTTTTT
D: TRBD1; size: .; V: TRBV3-1/TRBV3-2; J: TRBJ1-2; CDR3: CASSLADRANYGYTF; DNA: TGTGCCAGCAGCCTAGCGGACAGGGCTAACTATGGCTACACCTTC
D: TRBD2; size: .; V: TRBV6-2/TRBV6-3; J: TRBJ2-1; CDR3: CASSYSILAGGWSYNEQFF; DNA: TGTGCCAGCAGTTACTCGATACTAGCGGGGGGCTGGTCCTACAATGAGCAGTTCTTC
D: TRBD1; size: .; V: TRBV19; J: TRBJ2-7; CDR3: CASSTPGQVLEQYF; DNA: TGTGCCAGTAGTACCCCGGGACAGGTATTGGAGCAGTACTTC
D: .; size: few; V: TRBV11-2; J: TRBJ1-2; CDR3: CASSTAGNYGYTF; DNA: TGTGCCAGCAGCACCGCCGGGAACTATGGCTACACCTTC